Detailed here is one TCR beta chain. Its antigen is still unknown. Within one base of it there is no much larger clone, and no base qualities were kept. The library was prepared using the immunoSEQ multiplex PCR assay. TCRdb limited this immuneACCESS table to in-frame rearrangements with V and J called. A share of clones is missing; checked studies link under half to unresolved V genes, and the rest is unexplained. The sample data list approximately 82,000 clones, and around nine tenths of these were observed just once. Jointly, the top ten make up approximately 0.27% of the sample. The source of the sample is a study of technical replicates of blood from a few donors (TCRdb year 2017). The source of this sequence is a human donor in good health. The sample consisted of T cells isolated from PBMCs.

The DNA reads as follows: TGCGCCAGCAGCCAAGTCTTCCAGAAAACTAACTATGGCTACACCTTC. Its translation reads: CASSQVFQKTNYGYTF. In this chain, TRBV4-1 is recombined with TRBJ1-2, with no confidently assigned D gene. The CDR3 measures 16 amino acids from cysteine to phenylalanine. Of the read, only the CDR3 DNA is kept; its 48 bases are in frame from base 1. The junction shows trimming of 1 base on V and 0 bases on J, plus 12 bases between the germline ends. The germline V gene specifies MGHRA as CDR1 and YSYEKL as CDR2.